This TCR beta chain appears in the sequencing data of a study of T cells in Graves' hyperthyroidism and ophthalmopathy (dated by TCRdb to about 2019). In the study overall: Peripheral blood samples were taken at the time of initial diagnosis, prior to any treatment. The paper reports TCR Vbeta CDR3 sequencing of about 140 peripheral blood samples: 40 or so ophthalmopathy, about 75 hyperthyroidism and around 17 progressor patients. Prospective prediction of ophthalmopathy was tested in an independent validation cohort of 18 to 20 hyperthyroidism patients and 17 patients who later progressed to ophthalmopathy. To identify TCR V-J signatures that set the groups apart, the researchers used a discovery cohort of about a hundred patients, made up of 43 with Graves' ophthalmopathy and about 60 with stable Graves' hyperthyroidism. After blood sampling, hyperthyroidism patients were treated with methimazole at a starting dose of 30 mg daily, and ophthalmopathy patients were treated with high-dose intravenous methylprednisolone. The 100 or so discovery patients were divided at random into training and test sets in a 7:3 ratio. The study also compared thyroid tissue and blood T-cell repertoires from several Graves' hyperthyroidism patients. General conclusions and limits of the study: During validation, the model predicted progression to ophthalmopathy a median of roughly six months ahead of onset, with around 71% sensitivity and about 72% specificity. Most expanded thyroid clonotypes (frequency above 0.001) were also detected in blood, suggesting blood repertoires may reflect thyroid immune responses. Sample size was not statistically predetermined, and investigators were not blinded to group allocation. Ophthalmopathy was separated from stable hyperthyroidism by a 13 V-J signature model, with about 88% sensitivity and 81% to 82% specificity obtained in cross-validation and 80%/75% obtained in testing.

Counted from cysteine to phenylalanine, this CDR3 has 17 amino acids. Of all the DNA, just the CDR3 is kept, 51 bases in frame from base 1. The junction shows trimming of 5 bases on V and 1 base on J, plus 19 bases between the germline ends. The germline V gene encodes CDR1 MNHEY and CDR2 SMNVEV (reference sequence). The TCR beta CDR3 regions were amplified from RNA transcripts. For the first round of RT-PCR on the TCR CDR3, the HTBI primer set was used together with the Qiagen OneStep RT-PCR kit. A second multiplex PCR round built the libraries, followed by size selection and purification. Sequencing of the libraries was done on an Illumina HiSeq2000 using paired-end 100 bp reads. As for the original processing: SOAPnuke was used to process the raw data, with reads discarded if the reads contained adapters or uncalled bases, had a mean Phred below 15, or lacked an exact constant-primer or identifier match. High-quality paired reads were merged using COPE v1.2.5, and each unique nucleotide sequence was defined as a clonotype. MiTCR v1.1 was used to align the clonotypes against IMGT TRBV, TRBD and TRBJ reference segments. Only V-J combinations with frequency above 0.0001, covering roughly 99% of repertoires, were analysed. A TCS score was defined as the ratio between F50 (clonal expansion) and ExV (chaos), using BLOSUM62-based TCRdist between CDR3 peptides within each V-J. Welch's t-statistics and random forest reduced fewer than 600 V-J features to 13, which were used in a naive Bayes classifier (R e1071). The raw public data were reprocessed by TCRdb itself: fastp quality trimming at Q25, MiXCR clonotype calling, in-frame beta chains only. All rows with the same CDR3 protein become a single entry with the most common DNA and genes. The V and J calls come from TCRdb's annotation, not from the publication. For this sample the table gives some 490,000 distinct CDR3 sequences, of which around 15% were detected only once. The ten largest clones take up approximately 30% of the sample.

Ophthalmopathy patients had moderately to severely active disease, Clinical Activity Score of at least 3, NOSPECS grade of at least 4, and duration under 3 months. Patients with uncontrolled infections, other autoimmune diseases, pregnancy or lactation were excluded. Diagnoses were established on the basis of clinical symptoms, serum thyroxine and TRAb, thyroid ultrasound, and orbital computed tomography. PBMCs were separated from roughly 9.3 ml of fresh peripheral blood using Ficoll-Paque density gradient centrifugation. Total RNA was extracted using Trizol reagent, and RNA quality was assessed on an Agilent 2100 Bioanalyzer. About this clonotype: The specificity of this receptor is unknown. No base qualities exist here, and no much larger clone lies one base off it.

This sequence uses TRBV27 and TRBJ2-3; D gene: possibly TRBD1, on 6 matching bases. Input material: blood. The clonotype was recovered from a woman in her 30s with Graves' ophthalmopathy. The nucleotides are TGTGCCAGCAGTCCGAACGTGGGGGCTGGGGGCACAGATACGCAGTATTTT. It translates to CASSPNVGAGGTDTQYF.